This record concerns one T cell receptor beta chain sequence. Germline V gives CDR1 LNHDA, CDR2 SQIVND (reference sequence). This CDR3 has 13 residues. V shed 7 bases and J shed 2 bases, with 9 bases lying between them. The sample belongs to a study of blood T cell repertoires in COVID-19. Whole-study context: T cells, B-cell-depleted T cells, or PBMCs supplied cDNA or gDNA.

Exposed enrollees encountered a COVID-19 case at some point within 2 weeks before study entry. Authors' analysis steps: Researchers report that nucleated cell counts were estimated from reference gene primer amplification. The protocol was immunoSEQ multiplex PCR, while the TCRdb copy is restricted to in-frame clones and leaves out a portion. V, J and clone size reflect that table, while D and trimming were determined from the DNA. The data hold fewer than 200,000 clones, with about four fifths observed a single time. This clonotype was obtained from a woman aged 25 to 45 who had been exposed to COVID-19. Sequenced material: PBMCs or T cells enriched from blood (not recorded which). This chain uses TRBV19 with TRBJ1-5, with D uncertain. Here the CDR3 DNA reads TGTGCCAGTAAGGAGGGTGGCAATCAGCCCCAGCATTTT. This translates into CASKEGGNQPQHF.